This TCR beta chain was sequenced during a study of blood T cells in healthy people across ages. Together with a sample-barcoded 5' primer, a J-beta primer mix was included in a second PCR lasting about 7 to 11 cycles. CDR3-containing paired-end reads numbering at least 2.5 million came from each sample. One entry per CDR3 protein results from TCRdb running MiXCR on the 5' RACE reads. This sample has some 900,000 distinct CDR3 sequences; 25% to 30% occur once, and the top ten carry roughly a sixth. The authors isolated at least 7 million PBMCs per sample. With 3 bases removed from V and 6 bases from J, the gap between germline ends came to 9 bases. The CDR3 extends over 11 amino acids. In germline, CDR1 is DFQATT, CDR2 SNEGSKA (reference sequence). This clonotype was recorded many times. No antigen is known for it. Study-level results: Unsorted PBMC input precluded a conclusive naive versus antigen-experienced comparison. Donors of long life had a larger count of naive CD4+ cells and greater diversity than aged donors.

V and J are TRBV20-1 and TRBJ2-7; D is possibly TRBD2 (7 bases). The specimen was blood. The source of this sequence is a woman of 80 years or more in good health. The CDR3 protein is CSARGGAEQYF. In nucleotides, the CDR3 is TGCAGTGCTAGGGGGGGGGCCGAGCAGTACTTC.